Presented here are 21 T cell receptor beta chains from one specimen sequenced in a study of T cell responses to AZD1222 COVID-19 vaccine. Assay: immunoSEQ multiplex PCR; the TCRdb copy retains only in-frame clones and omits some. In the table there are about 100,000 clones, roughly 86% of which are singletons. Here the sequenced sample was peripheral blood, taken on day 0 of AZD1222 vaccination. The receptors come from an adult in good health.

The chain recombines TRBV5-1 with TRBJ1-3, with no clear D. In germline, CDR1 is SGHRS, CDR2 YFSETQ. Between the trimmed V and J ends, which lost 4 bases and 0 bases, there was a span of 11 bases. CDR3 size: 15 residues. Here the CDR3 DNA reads TGCGCCAGCAGCCAAGACCTGAACTCTGGAAACACCATATATTTT. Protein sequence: CASSQDLNSGNTIYF. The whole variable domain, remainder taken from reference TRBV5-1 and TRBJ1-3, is KAGVTQTPRYLIKTRGQQVTLSCSPISGHRSVSWYQQTPGQGLQFLFEYFSETQRNKGNFPGRFSGRQFSNSRSEMNVSTLELGDSALYLCASSQDLNSGNTIYFGEGSWLTVV.

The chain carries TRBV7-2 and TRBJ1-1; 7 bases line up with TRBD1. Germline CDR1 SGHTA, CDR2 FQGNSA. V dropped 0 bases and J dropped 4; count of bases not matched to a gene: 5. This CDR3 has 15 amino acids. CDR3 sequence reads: CASSLAGGAGTEAFF. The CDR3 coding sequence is TGTGCCAGCAGCTTAGCAGGGGGCGCAGGCACTGAAGCTTTCTTT.

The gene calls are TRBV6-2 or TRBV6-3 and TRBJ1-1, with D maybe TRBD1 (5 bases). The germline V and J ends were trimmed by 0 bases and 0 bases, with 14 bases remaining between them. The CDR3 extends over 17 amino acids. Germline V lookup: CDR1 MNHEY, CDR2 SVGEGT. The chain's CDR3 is CASSYSNDRYLNTEAFF. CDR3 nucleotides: TGTGCCAGCAGTTACTCGAACGACAGATACTTGAACACTGAAGCTTTCTTT.

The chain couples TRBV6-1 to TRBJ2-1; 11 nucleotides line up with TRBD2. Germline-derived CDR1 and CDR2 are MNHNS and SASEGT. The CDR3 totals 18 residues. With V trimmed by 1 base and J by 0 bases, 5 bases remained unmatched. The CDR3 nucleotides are TGTGCCAGCAGTGAAGGACTAGCGGGGCCGAGCTCCTACAATGAGCAGTTCTTC. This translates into CASSEGLAGPSSYNEQFF.

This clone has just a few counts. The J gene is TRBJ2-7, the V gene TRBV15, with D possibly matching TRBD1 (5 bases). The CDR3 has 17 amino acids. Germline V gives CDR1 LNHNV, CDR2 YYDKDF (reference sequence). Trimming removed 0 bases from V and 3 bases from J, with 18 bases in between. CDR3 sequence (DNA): TGTGCCACCAGCAGAGATAGGGGTAGCATCCTGCTCTACGAGCAGTACTTC. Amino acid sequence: CATSRDRGSILLYEQYF.

The CDR3 DNA reads as TGTGCCAGCAGTTTCGGAGGGAGCACTGAAGCTTTCTTT. It yields the protein CASSFGGSTEAFF. The chain combines TRBV12-3 or TRBV12-4 with TRBJ1-1; D gene unclear. Trimming took 3 bases from V and 4 from J, leaving 9 bases between them. The CDR3 contains 13 residues.

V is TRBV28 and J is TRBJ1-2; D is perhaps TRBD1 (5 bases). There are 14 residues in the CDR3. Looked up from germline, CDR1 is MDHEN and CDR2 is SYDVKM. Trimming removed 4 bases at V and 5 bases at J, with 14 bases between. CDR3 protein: CASSSAIGGYGYTF. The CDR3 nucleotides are TGTGCCAGCAGTTCCGCCATTGGGGGGTATGGCTACACCTTC.

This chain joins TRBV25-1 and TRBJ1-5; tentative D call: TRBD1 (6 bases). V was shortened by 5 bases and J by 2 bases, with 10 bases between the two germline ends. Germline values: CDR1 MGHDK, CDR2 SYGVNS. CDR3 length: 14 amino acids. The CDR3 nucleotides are TGTGCCAGCAGTCCACAGGGTGGCAATCAGCCCCAGCATTTT. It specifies CASSPQGGNQPQHF.

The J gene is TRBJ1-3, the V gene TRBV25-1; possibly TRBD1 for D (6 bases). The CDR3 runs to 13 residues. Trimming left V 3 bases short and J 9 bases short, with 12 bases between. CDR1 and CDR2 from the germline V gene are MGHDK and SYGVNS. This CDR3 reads CASSEGARGTIYF. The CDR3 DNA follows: TGTGCCAGCAGTGAGGGGGCAAGGGGCACCATATATTTT. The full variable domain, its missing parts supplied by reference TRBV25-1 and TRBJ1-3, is EADIYQTPRYLVIGTGKKITLECSQTMGHDKMYWYQQDPGMELHLIHYSYGVNSTEKGDLSSESTVSRIRTEHFPLTLESARPSHTSQYLCASSEGARGTIYFGEGSWLTVV.

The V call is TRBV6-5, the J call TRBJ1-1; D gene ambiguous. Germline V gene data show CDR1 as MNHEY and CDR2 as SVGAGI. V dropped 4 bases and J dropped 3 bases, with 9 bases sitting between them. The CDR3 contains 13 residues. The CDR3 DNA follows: TGTGCCAGCAGTTCCTACAGATACACTGAAGCTTTCTTT. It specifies CASSSYRYTEAFF.

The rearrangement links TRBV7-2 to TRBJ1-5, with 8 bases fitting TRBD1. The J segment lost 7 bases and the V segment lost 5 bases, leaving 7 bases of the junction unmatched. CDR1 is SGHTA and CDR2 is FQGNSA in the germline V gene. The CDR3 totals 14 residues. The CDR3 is CASSLTGAGQPQHF. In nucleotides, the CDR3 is TGTGCCAGCAGCCTGACAGGGGCGGGCCAGCCCCAGCATTTT.

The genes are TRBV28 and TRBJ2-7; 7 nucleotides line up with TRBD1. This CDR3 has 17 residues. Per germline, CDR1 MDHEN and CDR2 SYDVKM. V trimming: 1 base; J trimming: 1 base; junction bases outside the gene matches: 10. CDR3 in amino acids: CASSLSTDRVRSYEQYF. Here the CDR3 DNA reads TGTGCCAGCAGTTTATCCACCGACAGGGTGAGGTCCTACGAGCAGTACTTC.

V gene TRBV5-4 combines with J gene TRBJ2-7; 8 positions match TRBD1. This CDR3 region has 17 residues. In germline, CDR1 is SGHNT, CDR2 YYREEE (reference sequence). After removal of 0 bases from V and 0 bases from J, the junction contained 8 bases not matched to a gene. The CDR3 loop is CASSLAGQVPISYEQYF. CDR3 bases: TGTGCCAGCAGCTTGGCGGGACAGGTACCCATCTCCTACGAGCAGTACTTC.

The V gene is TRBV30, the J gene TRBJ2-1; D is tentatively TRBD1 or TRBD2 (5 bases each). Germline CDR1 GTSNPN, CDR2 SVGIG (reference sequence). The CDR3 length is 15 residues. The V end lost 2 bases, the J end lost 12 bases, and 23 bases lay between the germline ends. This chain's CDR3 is CAWSPGTQIALWQFF. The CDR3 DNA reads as TGTGCCTGGAGTCCCGGGACGCAGATAGCGTTATGGCAGTTCTTC. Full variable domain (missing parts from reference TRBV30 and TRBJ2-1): SQTIHQWPATLVQPVGSPLSLECTVEGTSNPNLYWYRQAAGRGLQLLFYSVGIGQISSEVPQNLSASRPQDRQFILSSKKLLLSDSGFYLCAWSPGTQIALWQFFGPGTRLTVL.

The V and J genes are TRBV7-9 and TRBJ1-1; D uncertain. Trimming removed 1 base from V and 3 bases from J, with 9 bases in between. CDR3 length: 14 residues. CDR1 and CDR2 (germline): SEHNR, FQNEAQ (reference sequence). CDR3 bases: TGTGCCAGCAGCTTAGGGGCGGGCGACACTGAAGCTTTCTTT. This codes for CASSLGAGDTEAFF.

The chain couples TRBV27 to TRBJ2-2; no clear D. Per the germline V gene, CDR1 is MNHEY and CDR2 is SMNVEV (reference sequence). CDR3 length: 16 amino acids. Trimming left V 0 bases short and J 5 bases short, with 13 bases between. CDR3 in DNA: TGTGCCAGCAGTTTATCGCTGGACCTGGGGACCGGGGAGCTGTTTTTT. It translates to CASSLSLDLGTGELFF.

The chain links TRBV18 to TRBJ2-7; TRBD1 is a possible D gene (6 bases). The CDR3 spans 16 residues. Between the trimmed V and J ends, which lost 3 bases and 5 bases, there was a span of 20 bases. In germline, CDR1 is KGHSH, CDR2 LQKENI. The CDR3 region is CASSPSLGAKKDEQYF. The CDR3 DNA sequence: TGTGCCAGCTCACCGAGCTTGGGGGCTAAAAAGGACGAGCAGTACTTC.

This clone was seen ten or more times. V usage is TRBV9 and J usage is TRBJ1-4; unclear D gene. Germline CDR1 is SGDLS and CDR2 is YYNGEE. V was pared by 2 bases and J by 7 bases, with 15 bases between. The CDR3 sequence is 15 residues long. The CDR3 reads CASSVSWEKSEKLFF. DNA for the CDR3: TGTGCCAGCAGCGTCTCGTGGGAGAAGAGTGAAAAACTGTTTTTT.

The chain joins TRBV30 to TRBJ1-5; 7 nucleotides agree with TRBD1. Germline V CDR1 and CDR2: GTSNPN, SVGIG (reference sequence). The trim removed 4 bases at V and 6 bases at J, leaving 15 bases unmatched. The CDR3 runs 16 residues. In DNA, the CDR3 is TGTGCCTGGACCCAACCTTCGACAGGGACGGGTCAGCCCCAGCATTTT. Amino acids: CAWTQPSTGTGQPQHF.

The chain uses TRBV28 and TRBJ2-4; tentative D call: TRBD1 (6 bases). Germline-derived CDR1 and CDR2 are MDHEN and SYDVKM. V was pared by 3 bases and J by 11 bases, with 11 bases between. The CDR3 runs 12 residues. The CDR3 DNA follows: TGTGCCAGCAGTTTCCCCAACAGGGTTCAGTACTTC. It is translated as CASSFPNRVQYF.

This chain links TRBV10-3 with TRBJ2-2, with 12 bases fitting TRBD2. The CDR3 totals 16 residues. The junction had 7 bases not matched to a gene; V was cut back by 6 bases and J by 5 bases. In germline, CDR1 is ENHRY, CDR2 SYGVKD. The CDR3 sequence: CAIRPLGTSGTGELFF. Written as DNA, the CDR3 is TGTGCCATCAGGCCCTTGGGGACTAGCGGGACCGGGGAGCTGTTTTTT.